The 31 T cell receptor beta chains below come from one sample, sequenced in a study of CD8 T cells in ankylosing spondylitis listed by TCRdb under 2017. What the work shows at the level of the full study, not this receptor alone: Blood from ankylosing spondylitis patients appeared to be characterized by a TCR beta motif composed of 7 to 9 highly homologous amino acid variants.

Their antigens remain unidentified. Receptor amplification or capture employed 5' RACE. Sequencer: Illumina HiSeq 2500. TCRdb trimmed public reads at Q25 via fastp, called clones via MiXCR and kept in-frame beta chains. Rows matching on CDR3 protein sequence are summarized as one entry with the most common DNA and genes. The sample profile shows about 90,000 distinct CDR3 sequences; roughly 10% of them were found once. Roughly 29% of the sample is held by the ten biggest clonotypes. The sequenced sample consisted of blood, either unsorted or a sorted T cell fraction (not recorded which). The receptor source for this set is a male donor with ankylosing spondylitis.

This clonotype has more than one count but fewer than ten. V usage is TRBV7-9 and J usage is TRBJ1-1, with D perhaps TRBD1 (5 bases). Deletions cut 9 bases from V and 6 bases from J, with 8 bases between. The CDR3 is 10 amino acids. The germline V gene has CDR1 SEHNR and CDR2 FQNEAQ (reference sequence). This CDR3 reads CASGDAEAFF. In DNA form, the CDR3 reads TGTGCCAGTGGGGACGCTGAAGCTTTCTTT.

DNA for the CDR3: TGCGCCAGCAGCCTCTCCCATACTAGCGGGGACTACAATGAGCAGTTCTTC. It translates to CASSLSHTSGDYNEQFF. The V gene is TRBV4-1, the J gene TRBJ2-1, with 10 bases lining up with TRBD2. Trimming removed 4 bases from V and 3 bases from J; junction bases left unmatched: 9. The germline gives CDR1 MGHRA, CDR2 YSYEKL. This CDR3 is 17 amino acids long.

This chain joins TRBV5-6 and TRBJ1-5; D is unresolved. This CDR3 region has 14 residues. V lost 0 bases and J lost 3, with 7 bases in between. Germline assignment: CDR1 SGHDT and CDR2 YYEEEE. The CDR3 bases are TGTGCCAGCAGCTTGGGCAGGCTCAATCAGCCCCAGCATTTT. Translated, it gives CASSLGRLNQPQHF.

This clonotype has a handful of counts. The chain employs TRBV3-1 and TRBJ1-3; tentatively, D is TRBD1 (5 bases). The CDR3 totals 19 residues. Germline V gene lookup returns CDR1 LGHDT and CDR2 YNNKEL (reference sequence). Trimming stripped 0 bases from V and 1 base from J, with 19 bases between. Written as DNA, the CDR3 is TGTGCCAGCAGCCAAGATCTCACCTCACGGGGGACTTCTGGAAACACCATATATTTT. As protein: CASSQDLTSRGTSGNTIYF.

At least ten counts were recorded for this clonotype. The V gene is TRBV27, the J gene TRBJ1-5; maybe TRBD1 (5 bases). This CDR3 contains 14 residues. Germline values: CDR1 MNHEY, CDR2 SMNVEV (reference sequence). The V and J ends lost 5 bases and 9 bases respectively, with 17 bases between them. CDR3 residues: CASSVRDGGGPQHF. The CDR3 DNA is TGTGCCAGCAGTGTCCGGGACGGTGGTGGGCCCCAGCATTTT.

This clonotype was seen more than once but under ten times. The chain carries TRBV15 and TRBJ2-7, with unresolved D. The germline V and J ends were trimmed by 0 bases and 1 base, with 7 bases remaining between them. Germline CDR1 LNHNV, CDR2 YYDKDF (reference sequence). CDR3 length equals 14 residues. CDR3 in DNA: TGTGCCACCAGCAGAGAGTCCAGTTCCTACGAGCAGTACTTC. Protein sequence: CATSRESSSYEQYF.

J is TRBJ1-1 and V is TRBV7-9; D gene ambiguous. The CDR3 has 14 amino acids. V was trimmed by 4 bases and J by 1 base, leaving 10 bases between them. Germline-derived CDR1 and CDR2 are SEHNR and FQNEAQ (reference sequence). The CDR3: CASSSPKGNTEAFF. CDR3 nucleotide sequence: TGTGCCAGCAGCTCACCCAAGGGGAACACTGAAGCTTTCTTT.

This clonotype was observed a few times. The chain uses TRBV12-3 or TRBV12-4 and TRBJ2-1; D call uncertain. Trimming shortened V by 6 bases and J by 0 bases, and 12 bases separated the two germline ends. The CDR3 spans 15 residues. DNA of the CDR3: TGTGCCAGCAGCGTATCGGTCCCCTCCTACAATGAGCAGTTCTTC. Translating it yields CASSVSVPSYNEQFF.

This clonotype came up many times. The chain recombines TRBV5-6 with TRBJ1-5; a possible D gene is TRBD1 (5 bases). Trimming took off 2 bases at V and 2 bases at J, with 14 bases between the two ends. CDR3 length: 16 amino acids. The germline V gene encodes CDR1 SGHDT and CDR2 YYEEEE. CDR3 DNA: TGTGCCAGCAGCTTATTTCGAGGGGAGGGCAATCAGCCCCAGCATTTT. It codes for CASSLFRGEGNQPQHF.

This clonotype came up a few times. The genes are TRBV2 and TRBJ2-7; TRBD2 aligns across 8 bases. Germline assignment: CDR1 SNHLY and CDR2 FYNNEI. This CDR3 is 16 amino acids long. Unmatched junction bases numbered 12, after V lost 2 bases and J lost 6 bases. This chain's CDR3 is CASSESTGTRCLEQYF. CDR3 DNA: TGTGCCAGCAGTGAAAGTACCGGGACTAGATGTCTCGAGCAGTACTTC.

The gene calls are TRBV6-1 and TRBJ2-3; TRBD2 aligns across 9 bases. After removal of 2 bases from V and 1 base from J, the junction contained 1 base not matched to a gene. CDR1 and CDR2 from the germline V gene are MNHNS and SASEGT. The CDR3 is 15 amino acids. Here the CDR3 reads CASSEWTSGTDTQYF. CDR3 sequence (DNA): TGTGCCAGCAGTGAATGGACTAGCGGCACAGATACGCAGTATTTT.

There are a few counts of this clonotype. The J gene is TRBJ2-3, the V gene TRBV7-9; 9 bases fit TRBD2. Germline V CDR1 and CDR2: SEHNR, FQNEAQ (reference sequence). This CDR3 region has 16 residues. V lost 5 bases, J lost 2 bases, and 8 bases stayed unmatched. CDR3 protein: CASSPILAGPTDTQYF. As DNA, the CDR3 is TGTGCCAGCAGCCCAATCCTAGCGGGACCCACAGATACGCAGTATTTT.

This clonotype was counted once. This sequence joins TRBV19 and TRBJ1-1, with D maybe TRBD1 (6 bases). The CDR3 runs to 14 residues. Per germline, CDR1 LNHDA and CDR2 SQIVND (reference sequence). Trimming left V 4 bases short and J 4 bases short, with 13 bases between. The CDR3 nucleotides are TGTGCCAGTAGTACCCTGGGGGCCGGCACTGAAGCTTTCTTT. Protein product: CASSTLGAGTEAFF.

This clonotype was observed a few times. The V gene is TRBV20-1, the J gene TRBJ2-2, with a tentative D call TRBD2 (5 bases). The CDR3 covers 16 residues. V was trimmed by 0 bases and J by 6 bases, leaving 17 bases between them. Germline V lookup: CDR1 DFQATT, CDR2 SNEGSKA (reference sequence). The CDR3 region is CSARDRTGPLAGELFF. Written as DNA, the CDR3 is TGCAGTGCTAGAGATCGGACGGGCCCACTAGCCGGGGAGCTGTTTTTT.

This chain joins TRBV27 and TRBJ2-7; 7 bases match TRBD2. Trimming cost V 4 bases and J 3 bases; bases outside gene matches: 6. The CDR3 is 14 residues long. Germline V gene data show CDR1 as MNHEY and CDR2 as SMNVEV (reference sequence). CDR3 sequence: CASSSGLNYYEQYF. In DNA form, the CDR3 reads TGTGCCAGCAGTTCGGGACTAAATTACTACGAGCAGTACTTC.

The chain has TRBV14 and TRBJ2-5; D not certain. The CDR3 loop spans 12 amino acids. The ends were cut back, 1 base at V and 5 bases at J, with 5 bases in the middle. Per germline, CDR1 SGHDN and CDR2 FVKESK. This CDR3 is CASSQVMETQYF. The CDR3 nucleotides are TGTGCCAGCAGCCAAGTTATGGAGACCCAGTACTTC. Using reference TRBV14 and TRBJ2-5 for the parts outside the CDR3, the full variable domain is EAGVTQFPSHSVIEKGQTVTLRCDPISGHDNLYWYRRVMGKEIKFLLHFVKESKQDESGMPNNRFLAERTGGTYSTLKVQPAELEDSGVYFCASSQVMETQYFGPGTRLLVL.

The sample holds many counts of this clonotype. This chain joins TRBV27 and TRBJ2-7; 10 bases line up with TRBD2. The V and J ends lost 6 bases and 3 bases, in that order; junction bases with no gene match: 14. Germline CDR1 reads MNHEY; CDR2 reads SMNVEV (reference sequence). The CDR3 sequence is 17 residues long. The CDR3 nucleotides read TGTGCCAGCAGAAGCCTAGCGGGAGCGAATCTTTTCTACGAGCAGTACGTC. Its protein is CASRSLAGANLFYEQYV.

The chain couples TRBV24-1 to TRBJ2-2; D is ambiguous. Germline lookup yields CDR1 KGHDR and CDR2 SFDVKD. This CDR3 comprises 13 residues. Trimming took off 5 bases at V and 2 bases at J, with 5 bases between the two ends. The DNA for the CDR3 is TGTGCCACCAGTGCCCCTAACACCGGGGAGCTGTTTTTT. Amino acid sequence: CATSAPNTGELFF.

This clonotype was detected ten times or more. This chain connects TRBV12-3 or TRBV12-4 to TRBJ1-2, with a tentative D call TRBD1 (6 bases). V was pared by 5 bases and J by 6 bases, with 13 bases between. CDR3 size: 13 residues. For the CDR3, the DNA is TGTGCCAGCAGTGCACAGGGTTCGGATGGCTACACCTTC. Amino acids: CASSAQGSDGYTF.

This clonotype has a count of ten or more. V and J are TRBV7-9 and TRBJ2-3, with D perhaps TRBD1 or TRBD2 (5 bases each). The CDR3 covers 16 residues. CDR1 and CDR2 (germline): SEHNR, FQNEAQ (reference sequence). Trimming removed 4 bases at V and 4 bases at J, with 18 bases between. CDR3 coding DNA: TGTGCCAGCAGCTCAACCGGGACCTCTGAGTCAGATACGCAGTATTTT. This translates into CASSSTGTSESDTQYF.

This chain uses TRBV3-1 with TRBJ2-5; D perhaps matches TRBD2 (7 bases). The CDR3 consists of 19 residues. Germline V lookup: CDR1 LGHDT, CDR2 YNNKEL (reference sequence). The germline V and J ends were trimmed by 0 bases and 4 bases, with 24 bases remaining between them. CDR3 loop: CASSQDAGLGGGPGETQYF. The CDR3 coding sequence is TGTGCCAGCAGCCAAGACGCGGGTTTAGGGGGAGGGCCGGGAGAGACCCAGTACTTC.

At least ten counts were recorded for this clonotype. The chain recombines TRBV6-1 with TRBJ2-1; D tentatively reads TRBD1 or TRBD2 (6 bases each). This CDR3 contains 17 residues. Per germline, CDR1 MNHNS and CDR2 SASEGT. The V gene lost 7 bases and the J gene lost 0 bases, with 19 bases spanning the gap. CDR3 amino acids: CASKRGVAADSYNEQFF. The CDR3 DNA is TGTGCCAGCAAGAGGGGGGTAGCGGCCGACTCCTACAATGAGCAGTTCTTC.

Ten or more counts support this clonotype. The chain is built from TRBV27 and TRBJ2-1; D not certain. V dropped 5 bases and J dropped 9 bases, with 11 bases sitting between them. Germline CDR1 MNHEY, CDR2 SMNVEV (reference sequence). CDR3 length: 12 amino acids. The CDR3 DNA sequence: TGTGCCAGCAGTCTAGATAAGGTTGAGCAGTTCTTC. Protein product: CASSLDKVEQFF.

The chain has TRBV30 and TRBJ2-7; 11 nucleotides align to TRBD2. The germline gives CDR1 GTSNPN, CDR2 SVGIG (reference sequence). V shed 2 bases and J 6 bases; nucleotides not matched to a gene: 6. The CDR3 spans 14 residues. The CDR3 loop is CAWSPGTSGFEQYF. In nucleotides, the CDR3 is TGTGCCTGGAGTCCCGGGACTAGCGGATTCGAGCAGTACTTC.

This clonotype has at least ten counts. The V and J genes are TRBV24-1 and TRBJ2-2, with D uncertain. Germline CDR1 KGHDR, CDR2 SFDVKD. CDR3 length equals 14 residues. Trimming left V 3 bases short and J 4 bases short, with 8 bases between. CDR3 sequence (DNA): TGTGCCACCAGTGATCTCGGCTCCACCGGGGAGCTGTTTTTT. Protein sequence: CATSDLGSTGELFF.

There are a few counts of this clonotype. V is TRBV7-9 and J is TRBJ2-3; 9 nucleotides agree with TRBD1. V lost 3 bases and J lost 5; bases outside the gene matches: 6. Germline V gene data show CDR1 as SEHNR and CDR2 as FQNEAQ (reference sequence). The CDR3 has 15 amino acids. The CDR3 sequence: CASSFHRGQVDTQYF. The DNA for the CDR3 is TGTGCCAGCAGCTTTCACAGGGGGCAGGTAGATACGCAGTATTTT.

This clonotype was counted between two and nine times. The V call is TRBV2, the J call TRBJ1-1; TRBD1 matches 9 bases. CDR1 is SNHLY, CDR2 FYNNEI, per germline. This CDR3 has 13 amino acids. With V trimmed by 8 bases and J by 8 bases, 9 bases remained unmatched. CDR3 DNA sequence: TGTGCCAGCTGTAGGGGACAGGGAATAGAAGCTTTCTTT. As protein: CASCRGQGIEAFF. Based on the CDR3 plus reference TRBV2 and TRBJ1-1, the full variable domain is EPEVTQTPSHQVTQMGQEVILRCVPISNHLYFYWYRQILGQKVEFLVSFYNNEISEKSEIFDDQFSVERPDGSNFTLKIRSTKLEDSAMYFCASCRGQGIEAFFGQGTRLTVV.

This clonotype was seen only a few times. V usage is TRBV20-1 and J usage is TRBJ2-7; 10 bases agree with TRBD2. Germline CDR1 is DFQATT and CDR2 is SNEGSKA (reference sequence). This CDR3 comprises 13 residues. Trimming removed 3 bases from V and 1 base from J; junction bases left unmatched: 0. CDR3 DNA: TGCAGTGCTAGGACTAGCGGGTCCTACGAGCAGTACGTC. The encoded protein is CSARTSGSYEQYV.

This clonotype has ten or more counts. The chain recombines TRBV20-1 with TRBJ1-1; D is unresolved. The germline V gene has CDR1 DFQATT and CDR2 SNEGSKA (reference sequence). The CDR3 extends over 12 amino acids. Trimming cost V 0 bases and J 1 base, with 3 bases left between them. CDR3 nucleotide sequence: TGCAGTGCTAGAGACGGGAACACTGAAGCTTTCTTT. It codes for CSARDGNTEAFF.

This clonotype showed up many times. The J gene is TRBJ2-7, the V gene TRBV27; the D is unclear. This CDR3 spans 13 amino acids. The germline CDR1 and CDR2 sequences are MNHEY and SMNVEV (reference sequence). The V gene lost 3 bases and the J gene lost 2 bases, with 8 bases spanning the gap. CDR3 residues: CASSFGDAYEQYF. The CDR3 DNA reads TGTGCCAGCAGTTTCGGCGATGCCTACGAGCAGTACTTC.

This clonotype occurred a few times. The chain uses TRBV15 and TRBJ2-7; D is ambiguous. The CDR3 sequence is 16 residues long. CDR1 and CDR2 (germline): LNHNV, YYDKDF (reference sequence). V was trimmed by 0 bases and J by 0 bases, leaving 12 bases between them. The CDR3 loop reads CATSREKRYLSYEQYF. The CDR3, as DNA: TGTGCCACCAGCAGAGAAAAGCGCTACCTCTCCTACGAGCAGTACTTC.